This entry lists 25 T cell receptor beta chains sequenced from one sample in a study of preoperative IRX-2 immunotherapy in early breast cancer. Described treatment: preoperative locoregional IRX-2 cytokine immunotherapy. Profiling relied on immunoSEQ multiplex PCR, and the TCRdb table lists in-frame clones only, not all of them. The table has about 23,000 clones, more than 80% seen once. This material consisted of tumor tissue, taken after IRX-2 immunotherapy. These receptors were obtained from a human donor with breast cancer.

V usage is TRBV7-8 and J usage is TRBJ2-6; D assignment may be TRBD1 or TRBD2 (5 bases each). From germline, CDR1 is SGHVS and CDR2 FQNEAQ. V dropped 6 bases and J dropped 1 base, with 28 bases sitting between them. This CDR3 is 21 amino acids long. CDR3 in amino acids: CASSAGKFKGGLLSGANVLTF. The CDR3 DNA reads TGTGCCAGCAGTGCAGGGAAGTTCAAAGGCGGGCTATTATCTGGGGCCAACGTCCTGACTTTC.

The chain employs TRBV25-1 and TRBJ1-1; no clear D gene. The CDR3 is 14 residues long. Germline loops: CDR1 MGHDK, CDR2 SYGVNS. V was pared by 6 bases and J by 3 bases, with 14 bases between. CDR3 nucleotide sequence: TGTGCCAGCAGGTCGGCGGGGAAGGACACTGAAGCTTTCTTT. Translation gives CASRSAGKDTEAFF.

Only one count was recorded for this clone. The V call is TRBV5-1, the J call TRBJ2-1, with 9 positions matching TRBD1. The CDR3 length is 15 residues. From germline, CDR1 is SGHRS and CDR2 YFSETQ. The ends lost 2 bases at V and 3 bases at J; junction bases unmatched: 3. The DNA for the CDR3 is TGCGCCAGCAGCTTCGGACAGGGGAACTACAATGAGCAGTTCTTC. Its protein product is CASSFGQGNYNEQFF. The full variable domain, its missing parts supplied by reference TRBV5-1 and TRBJ2-1, is KAGVTQTPRYLIKTRGQQVTLSCSPISGHRSVSWYQQTPGQGLQFLFEYFSETQRNKGNFPGRFSGRQFSNSRSEMNVSTLELGDSALYLCASSFGQGNYNEQFFGPGTRLTVL.

The rearrangement joins TRBV11-2 to TRBJ2-1, with 9 bases identical to TRBD2. CDR1 and CDR2 from the germline V gene are SGHAT and FQNNGV. The trim removed 6 bases at V and 7 bases at J, leaving 10 bases unmatched. The CDR3 has 15 residues. The CDR3 loop is CASRPIAGAINEQFF. CDR3 in DNA: TGTGCCAGCAGGCCAATAGCGGGAGCGATTAATGAGCAGTTCTTC.

The chain couples TRBV9 to TRBJ2-6; D possibly corresponds to TRBD1 (6 bases). There are 15 residues in the CDR3. V lost 6 bases, J lost 1 base, and 11 bases lay in between. Germline CDR1 reads SGDLS; CDR2 reads YYNGEE. Here the CDR3 DNA reads TGTGCCAGCAACAGGGAATCGTCTGGGGCCAACGTCCTGACTTTC. This translates into CASNRESSGANVLTF.

The chain joins TRBV2 to TRBJ1-1; weak D call: TRBD1 (6 bases). Trimming removed 2 bases from V and 5 bases from J, with 18 bases in between. The germline CDR1 and CDR2 sequences are SNHLY and FYNNEI. This CDR3 has 16 amino acids. The CDR3 coding sequence is TGTGCCAGCAGTGAAAGGGGGAACATCGCGGGGACTGAAGCTTTCTTT. It yields the protein CASSERGNIAGTEAFF.

The V and J genes are TRBV19 and TRBJ1-6, with TRBD1 identical over 7 bases. Germline V CDR1 and CDR2: LNHDA, SQIVND (reference sequence). Trimming cost V 5 bases and J 5 bases; bases outside gene matches: 6. CDR3 length: 15 residues. The CDR3, as DNA: TGTGCCAGTAGTGGAGGGACAGCAGATAATTCACCCCTCCACTTT. This translates into CASSGGTADNSPLHF.

There are a few counts of this clone. The rearrangement links TRBV5-5 to TRBJ1-3; D is perhaps TRBD1 (5 bases). The CDR3 has 16 amino acids. CDR1 and CDR2 (germline): SGHKS, YYEKEE (reference sequence). V was cut by 4 bases and J by 0 bases, with 14 bases left in between. In DNA, the CDR3 is TGTGCCAGCAGCAGCCAGACAGTATCCTCTGGAAACACCATATATTTT. It yields the protein CASSSQTVSSGNTIYF.

This chain joins TRBV4-1 and TRBJ2-5, with 12 positions matching TRBD1. Looked up from germline, CDR1 is MGHRA and CDR2 is YSYEKL. This CDR3 is 14 amino acids long. V was pared by 3 bases and J by 7 bases, with 3 bases of the junction left unmatched. The CDR3 DNA follows: TGCGCCAGCAGCCAGGGACAGGGGGCTGTGACCCAGTACTTC. It codes for CASSQGQGAVTQYF.

A single count supports this clone. This chain joins TRBV18 and TRBJ2-4; the match to TRBD2 covers 10 bases. Trimming cost V 5 bases and J 8 bases; bases outside gene matches: 6. The CDR3 covers 14 residues. Germline V gene data show CDR1 as KGHSH and CDR2 as LQKENI. CDR3 in DNA: TGTGCCAGCTCATCTACTAGCGGGAAGGACATTCAGTACTTC. This codes for CASSSTSGKDIQYF.

In nucleotides, the CDR3 is TGTGCCAGTAGTTTAGCCTTTGGAGGTACGCAGTATTTT. Amino acid sequence: CASSLAFGGTQYF. J is TRBJ2-3 and V is TRBV19, with D possibly TRBD2 on 5 matching bases. V lost 5 bases, J lost 8 bases, and 14 bases lay in between. The CDR3 totals 13 residues. Germline V lookup: CDR1 LNHDA, CDR2 SQIVND (reference sequence).

The chain recombines TRBV7-2 with TRBJ2-3; the D is unclear. The CDR3 has 13 residues. V lost 5 bases and J lost 4, with 10 bases in between. Germline V gene data show CDR1 as SGHTA and CDR2 as FQGNSA. CDR3: CASSPYGADTQYF. The CDR3 bases are TGTGCCAGCAGCCCGTATGGCGCAGATACGCAGTATTTT.

The DNA of the CDR3 is TGTGCCAGCAGCTTCCGGGACAGGGATACTGAAGCTTTCTTT. Protein product: CASSFRDRDTEAFF. The gene calls are TRBV9 and TRBJ1-1; 9 bases are a match to TRBD1. Germline CDR1 SGDLS, CDR2 YYNGEE. This CDR3 contains 14 residues. Trimming cost V 4 bases and J 5 bases; bases outside gene matches: 6.

Only one count was recorded for this clone. The V and J genes are TRBV28 and TRBJ1-3; the D is unclear. Germline V CDR1 and CDR2: MDHEN, SYDVKM. The CDR3 has 12 residues. The V end lost 3 bases, the J end lost 4 bases, and 4 bases lay between the germline ends. CDR3 in amino acids: CASSFRGNTIYF. DNA of the CDR3: TGTGCCAGCAGTTTCAGGGGAAACACCATATATTTT.

Written as DNA, the CDR3 is TGTGCCACAAGGATCGGACAGGGAGACACCGGGGAGCTGTTTTTT. Its translation: CATRIGQGDTGELFF. J is TRBJ2-2 and V is TRBV15, with 8 positions matching TRBD1. Germline assignment: CDR1 LNHNV and CDR2 YYDKDF (reference sequence). After removal of 9 bases from V and 3 bases from J, the junction contained 9 bases not matched to a gene. The CDR3 has 15 residues.

The gene calls are TRBV19 and TRBJ2-3; D remains unclear. The CDR3 sequence is 14 residues long. Germline V gene data show CDR1 as LNHDA and CDR2 as SQIVND (reference sequence). V was clipped by 0 bases and J by 2 bases, with 6 bases between them. The CDR3 sequence: CASSIDQITDTQYF. The CDR3 region has the DNA TGTGCCAGTAGTATAGATCAGATCACAGATACGCAGTATTTT.

The chain is built from TRBV7-9 and TRBJ1-1, with a weak D call TRBD1 (5 bases). Germline V gene data show CDR1 as SEHNR and CDR2 as FQNEAQ (reference sequence). V was clipped by 5 bases and J by 0 bases, with 10 bases between them. The CDR3 contains 14 residues. CDR3 protein: CASSPGRVNTEAFF. CDR3 nucleotide sequence: TGTGCCAGCAGCCCTGGCAGGGTGAACACTGAAGCTTTCTTT.

This sequence joins TRBV30 and TRBJ1-4; no clear D gene. Deletions cut 0 bases from V and 0 bases from J, with 17 bases between. Germline V gene data show CDR1 as GTSNPN and CDR2 as SVGIG (reference sequence). This CDR3 has 18 amino acids. The CDR3 loop reads CAWSVIPQSIATNEKLFF. The CDR3 DNA reads as TGTGCCTGGAGTGTAATTCCCCAGTCTATTGCAACTAATGAAAAACTGTTTTTT.

The genes are TRBV7-9 and TRBJ2-2; D may correspond to TRBD1 or TRBD2 (6 bases each). The CDR3 contains 16 residues. With 4 bases removed from V and 7 bases from J, the gap between germline ends came to 19 bases. Germline CDR1 SEHNR, CDR2 FQNEAQ (reference sequence). CDR3 nucleotides: TGTGCCAGCAGCTATTCCGGAGGGGGGTCGAGCGGGGAGCTGTTTTTT. It encodes CASSYSGGGSSGELFF.

The V call is TRBV29-1, the J call TRBJ2-4; possibly TRBD1 for D (5 bases). The CDR3 extends over 14 amino acids. Trimming removed 4 bases from V and 7 bases from J, with 17 bases in between. Germline-derived CDR1 and CDR2 are SQVTM and ANQGSEA. CDR3 loop: CSVAQGVLQNIQYF. In DNA, the CDR3 is TGCAGCGTTGCCCAGGGTGTCCTCCAGAACATTCAGTACTTC.

The gene calls are TRBV5-1 and TRBJ2-3; D might be TRBD1 (6 bases). With 0 bases removed from V and 0 bases from J, the gap between germline ends came to 11 bases. This CDR3 comprises 16 residues. Germline V CDR1 and CDR2: SGHRS, YFSETQ. The CDR3 spells CASSLARTASTDTQYF. The CDR3 bases are TGCGCCAGCAGCTTGGCAAGGACAGCTAGCACAGATACGCAGTATTTT.

This chain connects TRBV11-2 to TRBJ2-1; perhaps TRBD1 as D (6 bases). Germline V gene data show CDR1 as SGHAT and CDR2 as FQNNGV. CDR3 length: 13 amino acids. Trimming took 5 bases from V and 6 from J, leaving 11 bases between them. The CDR3: CASSRDTGNEQFF. DNA for the CDR3: TGTGCCAGCAGCCGGGACACCGGCAATGAGCAGTTCTTC.

This clone was observed once. The chain combines TRBV5-1 with TRBJ2-1, with 9 nucleotides matching TRBD1. CDR3 length: 17 amino acids. Germline loops: CDR1 SGHRS, CDR2 YFSETQ. V shed 3 bases, J shed 3 bases, and the junction held 10 bases outside the gene matches. The CDR3 region is CASSSRDRARVYNEQFF. Written as DNA, the CDR3 is TGCGCCAGCAGCTCCCGGGACAGGGCTCGGGTCTACAATGAGCAGTTCTTC.

The chain has TRBV7-8 and TRBJ1-5, with D perhaps TRBD1 (5 bases). Looked up from germline, CDR1 is SGHVS and CDR2 is FQNEAQ. This CDR3 is 15 amino acids long. Trimming stripped 6 bases from V and 0 bases from J, with 12 bases between. CDR3 nucleotide sequence: TGTGCCAGCAGGTGGGGCCGGAATAGCAATCAGCCCCAGCATTTT. Protein product: CASRWGRNSNQPQHF.

This chain joins TRBV28 and TRBJ1-2; D call uncertain. The germline V gene encodes CDR1 MDHEN and CDR2 SYDVKM. V gave up 5 bases and J gave up 2 bases, with 12 bases separating them. CDR3 size: 14 residues. The CDR3 spells CASSPASGNYGYTF. The CDR3 coding sequence is TGTGCCAGCAGTCCCGCCTCGGGGAACTATGGCTACACCTTC.